This TCR beta chain was captured by sequencing in a study of vaccination effects on CD4 cells after COVID-19. Overall study: A few convalescent patients were sampled after vaccination (early and late). Median timing of post-vaccine samples was 72 days after the second dose.

This CDR3 comprises 14 residues. The V end was cut by 6 bases, the J end by 4 bases, with 15 bases between. Germline loops: CDR1 LGHNT, CDR2 FRNRAP. Study conclusions and caveats: Marked contraction was observed in infection-induced and vaccine-induced clones late after vaccination. After vaccination, spike-reactive clones in convalescents were mostly new vaccine-induced clones.

In regard to this clone: The antigen remains undetermined.

Antigen-specific CD4+ T cells were first expanded with viral peptide pools by the ViraFEST assay and only then sequenced. Following 10 days of culture, CD4+ T cells were isolated. By PCR, the person was confirmed to have had SARS-CoV-2 infection between March and December 2020. Each participant was administered two doses of either the BNT162b2 or the mRNA-1273 vaccine. Assay: immunoSEQ multiplex PCR; the TCRdb copy retains only in-frame clones and omits some. The repertoire has about 18,000 clones, approximately 82% of them found once; the top ten carry around 21%. This chain uses TRBV12-5 with TRBJ1-2; possibly TRBD1 for D (6 bases). The clonotype originates from a human donor who had a prior SARS-CoV-2 infection. The starting material was CD4+ T cells from PBMCs cultured with SARS-CoV-2 spike peptides, obtained after COVID-19 vaccination. CDR3 nucleotide sequence: TGTGCTAGTGGCCTCAGGGGCGCGGTCTATGGCTACACCTTC. It encodes CASGLRGAVYGYTF.